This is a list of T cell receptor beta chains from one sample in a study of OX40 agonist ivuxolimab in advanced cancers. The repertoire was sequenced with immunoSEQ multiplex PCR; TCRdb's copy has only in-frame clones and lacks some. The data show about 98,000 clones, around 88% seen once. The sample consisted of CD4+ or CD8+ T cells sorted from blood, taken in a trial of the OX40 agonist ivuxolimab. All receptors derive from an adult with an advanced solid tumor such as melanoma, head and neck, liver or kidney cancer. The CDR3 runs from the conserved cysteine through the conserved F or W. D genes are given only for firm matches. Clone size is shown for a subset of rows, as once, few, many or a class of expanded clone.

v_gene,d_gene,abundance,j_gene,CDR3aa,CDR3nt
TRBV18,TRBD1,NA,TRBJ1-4,CASSPGTGANEKLFF,TGTGCCAGCTCACCAGGGACAGGGGCTAATGAAAAACTGTTTTTT
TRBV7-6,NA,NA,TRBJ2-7,CASSPARYEQYF,TGTGCCAGCAGCCCCGCCCGCTACGAGCAGTACTTC
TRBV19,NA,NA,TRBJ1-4,CASSITEKLFF,TGTGCCAGTAGTATCACGGAAAAACTGTTTTTT
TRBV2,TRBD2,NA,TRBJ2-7,CASRGPGGLYEQYF,TGTGCCAGCAGGGGACCGGGGGGGCTCTACGAGCAGTACTTC
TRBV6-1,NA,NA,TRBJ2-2,CASSEVGGHGTGELFF,TGTGCCAGCAGTGAAGTAGGGGGGCATGGCACCGGGGAGCTGTTTTTT
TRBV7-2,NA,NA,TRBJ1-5,CASSSFNQPQHF,TGTGCCAGCAGCTCCTTCAATCAGCCCCAGCATTTT
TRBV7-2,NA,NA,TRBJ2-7,CASSLGAGFYEQYF,TGTGCCAGCAGCTTAGGAGCAGGGTTTTACGAGCAGTACTTC
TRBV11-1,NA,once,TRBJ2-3,CASSLGRARGGSTDTQYF,TGTGCCAGCAGCTTAGGAAGGGCCCGTGGGGGGAGCACAGATACGCAGTATTTT
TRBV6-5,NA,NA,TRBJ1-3,CATGRGIGNTIYF,TGTGCCACCGGGAGGGGGATAGGAAACACCATATATTTT
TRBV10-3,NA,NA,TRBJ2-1,CAISAPMGSGQFF,TGTGCCATCAGCGCTCCGATGGGCTCGGGGCAGTTCTTC
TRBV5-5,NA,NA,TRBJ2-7,CASSGRDLLPHEQYF,TGTGCCAGCAGCGGCCGGGACCTCCTCCCCCACGAGCAGTACTTC
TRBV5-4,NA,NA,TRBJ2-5,CASSGGWEKKTQYF,TGTGCCAGCAGCGGAGGATGGGAGAAAAAGACCCAGTACTTC
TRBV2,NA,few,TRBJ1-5,CASSEGQGEQPQHF,TGTGCCAGCAGTGAGGGCCAGGGCGAGCAGCCCCAGCATTTT
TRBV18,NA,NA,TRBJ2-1,CASSPVGGPNEQFF,TGTGCCAGCTCACCTGTGGGGGGGCCGAATGAGCAGTTCTTC
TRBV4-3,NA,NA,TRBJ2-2,CASSPGGFANTGELFF,TGCGCCAGCAGCCCCGGCGGTTTCGCGAACACCGGGGAGCTGTTTTTT
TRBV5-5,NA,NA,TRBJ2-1,CASSTVPKTSYNEQFF,TGTGCCAGCAGCACGGTCCCAAAAACATCCTACAATGAGCAGTTCTTC
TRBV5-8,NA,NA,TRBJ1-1,CASSLGSTDLNTEAFF,TGTGCCAGCAGCTTGGGGAGTACGGACCTCAACACTGAAGCTTTCTTT
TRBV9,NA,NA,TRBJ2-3,CASSQGPEYTDTQYF,TGTGCCAGCAGCCAGGGACCGGAATACACAGATACGCAGTATTTT
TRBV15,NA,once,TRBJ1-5,CATSRATGDQPQHF,TGTGCCACCAGCAGAGCGACGGGTGATCAGCCCCAGCATTTT
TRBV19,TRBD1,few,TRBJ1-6,CASSNPGQYNNSPLHF,TGTGCCAGTAGTAATCCGGGACAGTACAATAATTCACCCCTCCACTTT
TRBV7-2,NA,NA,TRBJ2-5,CASSFSGSQETQYF,TGTGCCAGCAGCTTCTCGGGTTCCCAAGAGACCCAGTACTTC
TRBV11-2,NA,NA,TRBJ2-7,CASREQTSIGEQYF,TGTGCCAGCAGAGAGCAGACTAGTATAGGCGAGCAGTACTTC
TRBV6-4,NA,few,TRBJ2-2,CASSEQGNTGELFF,TGTGCCAGCAGTGAACAGGGTAACACCGGGGAGCTGTTTTTT
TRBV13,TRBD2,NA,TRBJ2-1,CASSRWPGGSGSGDEQFF,TGTGCCAGCAGCCGCTGGCCCGGGGGTAGCGGGAGTGGCGATGAGCAGTTCTTC
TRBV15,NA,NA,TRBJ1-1,CATSRDRGGGIEAFF,TGTGCCACCAGCAGAGATAGGGGCGGAGGTATTGAAGCTTTCTTT
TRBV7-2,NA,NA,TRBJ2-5,CASSLQGDQETQYF,TGTGCCAGCAGCCTACAGGGAGACCAAGAGACCCAGTACTTC
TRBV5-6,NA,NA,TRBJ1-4,CASSFAQTNEKLFF,TGTGCCAGCAGCTTTGCACAAACTAATGAAAAACTGTTTTTT
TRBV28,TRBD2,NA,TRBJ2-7,CASSLSLAVLTYEQYF,TGTGCCAGCAGTTTATCACTAGCGGTGTTAACCTACGAGCAGTACTTC
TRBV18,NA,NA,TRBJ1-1,CASSPQGSMNTEAFF,TGTGCCAGCTCACCGCAGGGCTCTATGAACACTGAAGCTTTCTTT
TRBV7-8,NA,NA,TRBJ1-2,CASSPLLPELTVHGYTF,TGTGCCAGCAGCCCACTTCTCCCCGAATTGACAGTTCATGGCTACACCTTC
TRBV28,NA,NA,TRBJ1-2,CASSLGFRGFGYTF,TGTGCCAGCAGTTTAGGGTTTAGGGGGTTTGGCTACACCTTC
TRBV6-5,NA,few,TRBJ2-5,CASSIREEETQYF,TGTGCCAGCAGCATTAGGGAGGAGGAGACCCAGTACTTC
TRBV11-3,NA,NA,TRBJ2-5,CASSLGVGEPQETQYF,TGTGCCAGCAGCTTAGGGGTTGGGGAGCCGCAAGAGACCCAGTACTTC
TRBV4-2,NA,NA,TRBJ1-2,CASSQDGGQGLDGYTF,TGTGCCAGCAGCCAAGATGGAGGGCAGGGGCTTGATGGCTACACCTTC
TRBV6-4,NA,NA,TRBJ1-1,CASSWTRDTEAFF,TGTGCCAGCAGTTGGACCCGGGACACTGAAGCTTTCTTT
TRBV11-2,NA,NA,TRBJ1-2,CASSLLGDGYTF,TGTGCCAGCAGCTTGTTAGGGGATGGCTACACCTTC
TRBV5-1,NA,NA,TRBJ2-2,CASSLVTRGELFF,TGCGCCAGCAGCTTGGTAACCAGAGGGGAGCTGTTTTTT
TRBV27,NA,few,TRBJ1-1,CASSFPTPNTEAFF,TGTGCCAGCAGTTTTCCGACACCTAACACTGAAGCTTTCTTT
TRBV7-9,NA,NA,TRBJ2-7,CASSLAGSYEQYF,TGTGCCAGCAGCTTAGCGGGCTCCTACGAGCAGTACTTC
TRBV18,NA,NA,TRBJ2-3,CASSLTPSTDTQYF,TGTGCCAGCTCTTTGACACCTAGCACAGATACGCAGTATTTT
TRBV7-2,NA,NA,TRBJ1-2,CASSRGGRADGYTF,TGTGCCAGCAGCCGCGGAGGCAGGGCGGATGGCTACACCTTC
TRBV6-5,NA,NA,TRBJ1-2,CASSPGSFGYGYTF,TGTGCCAGCAGCCCCGGGAGTTTCGGCTATGGCTACACCTTC
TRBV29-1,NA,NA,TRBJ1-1,CSSERGMGAFF,TGCAGCTCCGAGAGAGGAATGGGGGCTTTCTTT
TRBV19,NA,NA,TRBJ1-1,CAVRDTVGKKNTEAFF,TGTGCCGTCAGGGATACTGTGGGTAAGAAGAACACTGAAGCTTTCTTT
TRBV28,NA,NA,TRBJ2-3,CASSFRTATDTQYF,TGTGCCAGCAGTTTCCGGACGGCTACAGATACGCAGTATTTT
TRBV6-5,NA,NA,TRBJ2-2,CASTLTGRATGELFF,TGTGCCAGCACCCTCACTGGCAGGGCCACCGGGGAGCTGTTTTTT
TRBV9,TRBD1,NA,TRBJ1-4,CASSVFSGQNEKLFF,TGTGCCAGCAGCGTATTTTCGGGACAGAATGAAAAACTGTTTTTT
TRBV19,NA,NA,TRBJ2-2,CASSIHRASGELFF,TGTGCCAGTAGTATTCACCGGGCAAGCGGGGAGCTGTTTTTT
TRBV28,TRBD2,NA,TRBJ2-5,CASRPPGRGDVETQYF,TGTGCCAGCCGCCCCCCGGGGCGGGGGGATGTAGAGACCCAGTACTTC
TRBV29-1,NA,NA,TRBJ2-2,CSVASGFGPSNTGELFF,TGCAGCGTTGCGTCGGGTTTTGGGCCCTCGAACACCGGGGAGCTGTTTTTT
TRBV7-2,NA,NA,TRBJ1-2,CASSFRTTGGYTF,TGTGCCAGCAGCTTCCGGACGACGGGTGGCTACACCTTC
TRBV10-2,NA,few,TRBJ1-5,CASSEINQPQHF,TGCGCCAGCAGTGAGATCAATCAGCCCCAGCATTTT
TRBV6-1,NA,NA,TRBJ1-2,CASSEGAVYGYTF,TGTGCCAGCAGTGAAGGGGCGGTCTATGGCTACACCTTC